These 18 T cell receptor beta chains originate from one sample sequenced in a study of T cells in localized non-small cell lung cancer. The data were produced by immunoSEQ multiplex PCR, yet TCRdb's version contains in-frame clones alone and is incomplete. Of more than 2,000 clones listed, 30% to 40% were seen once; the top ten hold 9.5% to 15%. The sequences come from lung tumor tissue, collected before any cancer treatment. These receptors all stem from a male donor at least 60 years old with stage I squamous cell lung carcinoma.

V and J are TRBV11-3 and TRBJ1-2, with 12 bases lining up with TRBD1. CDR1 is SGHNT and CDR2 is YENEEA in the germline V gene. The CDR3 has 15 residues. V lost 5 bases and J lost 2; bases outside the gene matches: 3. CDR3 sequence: CASSQGTGGNYGYTF. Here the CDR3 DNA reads TGTGCCAGCAGCCAAGGGACAGGGGGCAACTATGGCTACACCTTC.

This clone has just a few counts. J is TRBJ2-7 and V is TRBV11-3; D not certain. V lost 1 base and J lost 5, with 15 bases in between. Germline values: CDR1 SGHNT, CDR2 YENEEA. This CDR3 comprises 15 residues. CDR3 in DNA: TGTGCCAGCAGCTTAGGAGCCGCTGGAGCCAACGAGCAGTACTTC. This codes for CASSLGAAGANEQYF.

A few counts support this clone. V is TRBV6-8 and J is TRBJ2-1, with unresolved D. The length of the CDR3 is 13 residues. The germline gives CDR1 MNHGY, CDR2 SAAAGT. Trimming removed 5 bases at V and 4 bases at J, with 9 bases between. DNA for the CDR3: TGTGCCAGCAGTAGACCAGCGTACAATGAGCAGTTCTTC. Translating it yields CASSRPAYNEQFF.

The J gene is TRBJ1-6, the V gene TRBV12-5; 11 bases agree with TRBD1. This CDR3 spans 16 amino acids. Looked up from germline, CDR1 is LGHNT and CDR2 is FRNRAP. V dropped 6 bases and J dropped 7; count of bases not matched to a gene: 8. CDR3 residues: CASGLGQGVGNSPLHF. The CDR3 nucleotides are TGTGCTAGTGGCCTGGGACAGGGGGTAGGAAATTCACCCCTCCACTTT.

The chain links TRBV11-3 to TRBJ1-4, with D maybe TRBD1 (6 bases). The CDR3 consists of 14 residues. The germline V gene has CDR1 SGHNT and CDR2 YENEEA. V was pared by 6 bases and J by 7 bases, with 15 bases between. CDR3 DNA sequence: TGTGCCAGCAGGTCAGACAGGTGGGGTGAAAAACTGTTTTTT. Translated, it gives CASRSDRWGEKLFF. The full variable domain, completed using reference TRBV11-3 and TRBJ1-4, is EAGVVQSPRYKIIEKKQPVAFWCNPISGHNTLYWYLQNLGQGPELLIRYENEEAVDDSQLPKDRFSAERLKGVDSTLKIQPAELGDSAVYLCASRSDRWGEKLFFGSGTQLSVL.

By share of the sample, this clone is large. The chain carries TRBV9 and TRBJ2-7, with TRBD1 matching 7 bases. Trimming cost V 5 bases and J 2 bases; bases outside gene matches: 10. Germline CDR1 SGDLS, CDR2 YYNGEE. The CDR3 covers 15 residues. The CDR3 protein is CASSEGTVFTYEQYF. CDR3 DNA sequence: TGTGCCAGCAGTGAAGGGACAGTCTTTACCTACGAGCAGTACTTC.

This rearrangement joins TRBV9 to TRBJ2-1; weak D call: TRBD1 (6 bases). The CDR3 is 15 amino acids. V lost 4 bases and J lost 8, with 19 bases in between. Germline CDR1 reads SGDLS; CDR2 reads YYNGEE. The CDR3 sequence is CASSTSWGPSHEQFF. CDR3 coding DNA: TGTGCCAGCAGCACTTCCTGGGGGCCTTCCCATGAGCAGTTCTTC.

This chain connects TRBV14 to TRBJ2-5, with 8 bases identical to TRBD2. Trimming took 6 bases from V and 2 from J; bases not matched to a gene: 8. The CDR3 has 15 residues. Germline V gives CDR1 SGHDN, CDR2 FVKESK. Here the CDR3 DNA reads TGTGCCAGCAGTCGACTCGGGGGGGTGCAAGAGACCCAGTACTTC. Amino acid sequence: CASSRLGGVQETQYF.

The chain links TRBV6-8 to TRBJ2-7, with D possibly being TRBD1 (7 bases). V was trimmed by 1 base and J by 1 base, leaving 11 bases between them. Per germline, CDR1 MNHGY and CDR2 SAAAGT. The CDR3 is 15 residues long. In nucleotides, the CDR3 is TGTGCCAGCAGTTACTTACAGGGGAGGTCCTACGAGCAGTACTTC. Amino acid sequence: CASSYLQGRSYEQYF.

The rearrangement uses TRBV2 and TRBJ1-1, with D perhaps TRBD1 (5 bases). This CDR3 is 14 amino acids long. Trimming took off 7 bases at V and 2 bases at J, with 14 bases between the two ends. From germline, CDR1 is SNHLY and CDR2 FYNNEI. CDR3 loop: CASTFMTVNTEAFF. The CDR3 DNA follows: TGTGCCAGCACGTTTATGACAGTAAACACTGAAGCTTTCTTT.

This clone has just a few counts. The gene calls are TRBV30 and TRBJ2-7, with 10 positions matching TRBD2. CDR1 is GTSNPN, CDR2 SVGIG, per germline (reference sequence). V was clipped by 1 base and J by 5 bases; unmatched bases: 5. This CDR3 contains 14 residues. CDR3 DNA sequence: TGTGCCTGGAGTGCGGGACTAGCGATCCACGAGCAGTACTTC. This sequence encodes CAWSAGLAIHEQYF. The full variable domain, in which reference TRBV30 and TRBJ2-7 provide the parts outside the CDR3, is SQTIHQWPATLVQPVGSPLSLECTVEGTSNPNLYWYRQAAGRGLQLLFYSVGIGQISSEVPQNLSASRPQDRQFILSSKKLLLSDSGFYLCAWSAGLAIHEQYFGPGTRLTVT.

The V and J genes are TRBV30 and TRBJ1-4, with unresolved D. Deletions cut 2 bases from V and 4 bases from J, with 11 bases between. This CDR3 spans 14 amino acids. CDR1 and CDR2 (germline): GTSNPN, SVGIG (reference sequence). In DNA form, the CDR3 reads TGTGCCTGGAGTTACGGACTAGGTAATGAAAAACTGTTTTTT. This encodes CAWSYGLGNEKLFF.

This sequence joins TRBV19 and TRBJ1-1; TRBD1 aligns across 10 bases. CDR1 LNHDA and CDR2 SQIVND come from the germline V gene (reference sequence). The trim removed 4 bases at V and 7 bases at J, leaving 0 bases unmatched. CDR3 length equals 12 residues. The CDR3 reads CASSRTGGEAFF. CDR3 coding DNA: TGTGCCAGTAGTAGGACAGGGGGTGAAGCTTTCTTT.

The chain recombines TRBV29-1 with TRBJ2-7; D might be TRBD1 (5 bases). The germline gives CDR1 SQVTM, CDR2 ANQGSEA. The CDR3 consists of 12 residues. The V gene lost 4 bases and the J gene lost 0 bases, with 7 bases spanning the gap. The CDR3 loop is CSVGQSSYEQYF. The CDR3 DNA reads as TGCAGCGTTGGACAGAGCTCCTACGAGCAGTACTTC.

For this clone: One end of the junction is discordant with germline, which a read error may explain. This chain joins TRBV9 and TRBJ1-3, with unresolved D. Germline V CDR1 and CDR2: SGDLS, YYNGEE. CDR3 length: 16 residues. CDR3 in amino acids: CVSSVAEGTYENTIYF. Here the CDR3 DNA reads TGTGTCAGCAGCGTAGCTGAGGGAACCTATGAAAACACCATATATTTT.

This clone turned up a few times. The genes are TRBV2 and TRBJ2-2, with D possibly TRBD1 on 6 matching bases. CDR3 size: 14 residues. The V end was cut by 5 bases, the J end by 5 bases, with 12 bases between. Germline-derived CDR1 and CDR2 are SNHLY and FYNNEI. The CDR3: CASSSRGGTGELFF. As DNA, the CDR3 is TGTGCCAGCAGTAGCAGGGGTGGGACCGGGGAGCTGTTTTTT.

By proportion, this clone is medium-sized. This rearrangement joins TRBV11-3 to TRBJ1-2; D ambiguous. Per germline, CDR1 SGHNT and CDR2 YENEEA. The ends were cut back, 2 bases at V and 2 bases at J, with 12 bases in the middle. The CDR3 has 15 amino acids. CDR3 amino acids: CASSLSIQENYGYTF. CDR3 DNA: TGTGCCAGCAGCTTAAGTATCCAGGAAAACTATGGCTACACCTTC. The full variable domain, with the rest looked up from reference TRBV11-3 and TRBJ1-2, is EAGVVQSPRYKIIEKKQPVAFWCNPISGHNTLYWYLQNLGQGPELLIRYENEEAVDDSQLPKDRFSAERLKGVDSTLKIQPAELGDSAVYLCASSLSIQENYGYTFGSGTRLTVV.

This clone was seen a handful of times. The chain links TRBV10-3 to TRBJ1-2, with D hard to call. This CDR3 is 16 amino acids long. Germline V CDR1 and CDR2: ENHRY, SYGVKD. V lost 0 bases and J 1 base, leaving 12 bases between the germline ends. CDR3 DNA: TGTGCCATCAGTGAGTCAAGGACCGACAATAACTATGGCTACACCTTC. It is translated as CAISESRTDNNYGYTF.